A selection of T cell receptor beta chains follows, all from one sample in a study of control samples from healthy donors and cancer patients. Using immunoSEQ multiplex PCR, the repertoire was profiled, and TCRdb retains in-frame clones only, with some absent. Here the sample spans under 40,000 clones, around four fifths being singletons. What was sequenced was PBMCs. The receptors shown here come from an older woman with lung cancer. The CDR3 runs from the conserved cysteine through the conserved F or W. A D gene is named only where the DNA matches it firmly. The size entry is marked missing in some rows and otherwise reads once, few, many or a size class.

CASSRTGGAGYGYTF,TGTGCCAGCAGTCGGACAGGGGGCGCTGGCTATGGCTACACCTTC,TRBD1,TRBJ1-2,-,TRBV6-5
CASGLQGPYEQYF,TGTGCCAGCGGCCTACAGGGCCCCTACGAGCAGTACTTC,-,TRBJ2-7,-,TRBV6-6
CATRMGTFTEAFF,TGTGCCACCCGGATGGGGACATTCACTGAAGCTTTCTTT,-,TRBJ1-1,-,TRBV2
CASSPYGQGSSYEQYF,TGTGCCAGTAGTCCGTACGGACAGGGTAGTTCCTACGAGCAGTACTTC,TRBD1,TRBJ2-7,-,TRBV19
CASSQDPSSRRIYF,TGTGCCAGCAGCCAAGATCCCTCCAGCCGAAGAATATATTTT,-,TRBJ1-3,-,TRBV3-1/TRBV3-2
CASSQGPSGHGGYNEQFF,TGCGCCAGCAGCCAAGGCCCTAGCGGACACGGGGGGTACAATGAGCAGTTCTTC,TRBD2,TRBJ2-1,-,TRBV4-1
CASSPVTGGFVYEQYF,TGTGCCAGCAGCCCGGTGACAGGGGGATTCGTGTACGAGCAGTACTTC,TRBD1,TRBJ2-7,medium-sized,TRBV7-9
CATQRAGIDGYTF,TGTGCCACCCAGAGGGCGGGTATCGATGGCTACACCTTC,-,TRBJ1-2,-,TRBV19
CASRGDITYEQYF,TGTGCCTCGAGGGGGGACATAACCTACGAGCAGTACTTC,-,TRBJ2-7,-,TRBV10-3
CASSLEPRVTEAFF,TGCGCCAGCAGCTTGGAACCCAGGGTCACTGAAGCTTTCTTT,-,TRBJ1-1,-,TRBV5-1
CASSPHGTSGGYQETQYF,TGTGCCAGCAGCCCTCACGGGACTAGCGGGGGTTACCAAGAGACCCAGTACTTC,TRBD2,TRBJ2-5,-,TRBV9
CASRGGAGGQPQHF,TGTGCCAGCAGGGGAGGGGCGGGAGGTCAGCCCCAGCATTTT,-,TRBJ1-5,-,TRBV6-5
CASSVLVSYEQYF,TGTGCCAGTAGTGTACTAGTTTCCTACGAGCAGTACTTC,-,TRBJ2-7,-,TRBV19
CASSYGRQGGETQYF,TGTGCCAGCAGTTATGGTCGACAGGGAGGCGAGACCCAGTACTTC,-,TRBJ2-5,-,TRBV6-5
CASSLRRLLFTGELFF,TGTGCCAGCAGTTTACGGAGGTTGTTGTTCACCGGGGAGCTGTTTTTT,-,TRBJ2-2,-,TRBV6-2/TRBV6-3
CASTLDRGRYGYTF,TGTGCCAGCACCCTGGACAGGGGGCGGTATGGCTACACCTTC,TRBD1,TRBJ1-2,-,TRBV7-2
CASTIGGLYNEQFF,TGTGCCAGTACCATCGGGGGGTTATACAATGAGCAGTTCTTC,TRBD2,TRBJ2-1,-,TRBV19
CASSSPRGGAITDTQYF,TGTGCCAGCAGCTCCCCCCGAGGTGGAGCGATTACAGATACGCAGTATTTT,-,TRBJ2-3,-,TRBV9
CASSRRSGNYGYTF,TGTGCCAGCAGTCGAAGGTCGGGGAACTATGGCTACACCTTC,-,TRBJ1-2,-,TRBV5-8
CATEDRVENIQYF,TGTGCCACCGAAGACAGGGTAGAAAACATTCAGTACTTC,TRBD1,TRBJ2-4,-,TRBV24-1
CATSDRPAHGDRGRTVVYEQYF,TGTGCCACCAGTGACCGGCCCGCCCACGGGGACAGGGGGCGCACGGTGGTCTACGAGCAGTACTTC,TRBD1,TRBJ2-7,-,TRBV24-1
CASSPPSGRARNEQFF,TGTGCCAGCAGCCCGCCGAGCGGGAGGGCCCGGAATGAGCAGTTCTTC,TRBD2,TRBJ2-1,-,TRBV7-9